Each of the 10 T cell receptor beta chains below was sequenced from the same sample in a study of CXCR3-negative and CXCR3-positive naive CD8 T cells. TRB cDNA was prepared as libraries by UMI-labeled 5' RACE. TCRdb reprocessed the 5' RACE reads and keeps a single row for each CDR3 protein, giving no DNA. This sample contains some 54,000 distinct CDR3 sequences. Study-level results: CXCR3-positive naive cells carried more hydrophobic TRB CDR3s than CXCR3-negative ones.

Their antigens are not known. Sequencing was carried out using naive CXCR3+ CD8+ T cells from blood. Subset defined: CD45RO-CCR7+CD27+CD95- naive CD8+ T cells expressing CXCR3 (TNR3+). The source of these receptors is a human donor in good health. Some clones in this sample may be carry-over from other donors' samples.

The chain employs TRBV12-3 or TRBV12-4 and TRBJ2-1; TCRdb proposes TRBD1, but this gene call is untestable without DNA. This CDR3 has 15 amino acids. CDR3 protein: CASSWTDSSYNEQFF.

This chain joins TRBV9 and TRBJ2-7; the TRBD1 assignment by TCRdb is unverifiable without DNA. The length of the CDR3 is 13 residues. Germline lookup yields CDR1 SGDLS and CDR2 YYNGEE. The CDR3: CASSVGGAHEQYF.

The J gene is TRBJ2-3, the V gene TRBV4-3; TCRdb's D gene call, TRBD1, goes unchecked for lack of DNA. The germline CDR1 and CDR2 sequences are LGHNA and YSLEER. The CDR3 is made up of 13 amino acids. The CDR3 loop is CASSRGDPDTQYF.

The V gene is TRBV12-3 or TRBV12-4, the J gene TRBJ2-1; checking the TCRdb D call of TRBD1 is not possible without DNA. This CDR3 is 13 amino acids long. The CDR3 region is CASRYGGDNEQFF.

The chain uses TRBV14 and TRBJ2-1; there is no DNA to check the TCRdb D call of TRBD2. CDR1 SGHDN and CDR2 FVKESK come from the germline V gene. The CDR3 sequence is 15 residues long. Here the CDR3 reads CASSRTMDLYNEQFF.

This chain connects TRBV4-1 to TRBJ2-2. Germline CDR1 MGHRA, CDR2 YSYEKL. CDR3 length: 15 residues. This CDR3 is CASSQGPGNTGELFF.

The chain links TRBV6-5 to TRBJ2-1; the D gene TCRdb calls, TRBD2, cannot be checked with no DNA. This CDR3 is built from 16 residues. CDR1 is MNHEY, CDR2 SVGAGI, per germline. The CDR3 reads CASSTTSSSSYNEQFF.

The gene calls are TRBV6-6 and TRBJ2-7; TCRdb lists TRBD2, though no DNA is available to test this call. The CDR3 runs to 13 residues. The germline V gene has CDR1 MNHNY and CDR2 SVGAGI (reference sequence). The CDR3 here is CASSSLGEYEQYF.

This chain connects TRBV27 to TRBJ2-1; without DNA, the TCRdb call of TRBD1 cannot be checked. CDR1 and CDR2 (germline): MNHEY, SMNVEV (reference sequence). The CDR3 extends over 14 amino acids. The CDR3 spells CASSPGLGYNEQFF.

The CDR3 spells CSAREDRGLNEQYF. V and J are TRBV20-1 and TRBJ2-7; TCRdb's D gene call, TRBD1, goes unchecked for lack of DNA. Germline assignment: CDR1 DFQATT and CDR2 SNEGSKA (reference sequence). This CDR3 spans 14 amino acids.